The present entry profiles one T cell receptor beta chain with its context. Its cognate antigen is unknown. This sample is drawn from a study of cytomegalovirus exposure and HLA in healthy donors. Turning to the study itself: The 500 to 750 first-cohort repertoires and the 95 to 150 validation repertoires shared the same platform, a later analysis reported. General study points: Researchers catalogued about 150 TCR beta chains as cytomegalovirus-associated. In vitro confirmation showed three CMV-associated chains to be CMV antigen specific.

Separation from the approximately 670-subject first cohort characterized the roughly 110-subject validation cohort, to which the donors belonged. Some clones are missing from TCRdb's copy, which holds only in-frame ones; the method was immunoSEQ multiplex PCR. Counted here are 100,000 to 150,000 clones, roughly 88% occurring once; the ten biggest clones make up under 5%. The sequencing input was PBMCs. The sequence derives from a man in his late teens or twenties in good health and CMV-seronegative.

CDR3: CACWRESDNEQFF. CDR3 bases: TGTGCCTGCTGGCGGGAGTCCGACAATGAGCAGTTCTTC. V is TRBV30 and J is TRBJ2-1, with 7 bases that match TRBD2. From germline, CDR1 is GTSNPN and CDR2 SVGIG (reference sequence). The CDR3 is made up of 13 amino acids. Trimming at V came to 6 bases and at J to 5 bases, leaving 7 bases not matched to a gene.